Included here is one TCR beta chain sequence, with context. No antigen is known for it. This entry is derived from a study of T cells in tuberculosis. Study conclusions and caveats: Cases with active tuberculosis were adults, while controls were adolescents. Smaller alpha distances in active tuberculosis partly reflected shorter CDR3-alpha lengths.

Repertoires were generated with immunoSEQ multiplex PCR, while TCRdb's copy carries only in-frame clones and drops some. Here the sample spans 35,000 to 40,000 clones, approximately 94% being singletons. CDR1 and CDR2 (germline): LGHNT, FRNRAP. This CDR3 comprises 17 residues. V gave up 0 bases and J gave up 0 bases, with 14 bases separating them. The source of this sequence is a donor between 10 and 35 years old with latent tuberculosis or without tuberculosis infection. Some clones in this sample may be carry-over from other donors' samples. J is TRBJ1-1 and V is TRBV12-5; D is unresolved. The sequenced material came from PBMCs. CDR3 residues: CASGLVLLGRMNTEAFF. The CDR3 bases are TGTGCTAGTGGTTTGGTACTGCTCGGCAGGATGAACACTGAAGCTTTCTTT.